The 24 T cell receptor beta chains below all came from one sample that was sequenced in a study of blood T cells in healthy people across ages. Sample-barcoded 5' priming and a J-beta primer mix drove a second PCR of about 7 to 11 cycles. TCRdb recomputed calls from the 5' RACE reads with MiXCR, one row per CDR3 protein. The sample lists about 750,000 distinct CDR3 sequences, less than 70% seen once, with about 42% in the top ten. The sequencing sample was made of blood. These receptors were collected from an elderly man in good health.

This clonotype was picked up a small number of times. The rearrangement joins TRBV19 to TRBJ2-7; D not resolved. Per germline, CDR1 LNHDA and CDR2 SQIVND (reference sequence). Trimming left V 1 base short and J 6 bases short, with 10 bases between. CDR3 size: 13 residues. The CDR3 spells CASSIVSAREQYF. In DNA form, the CDR3 reads TGTGCCAGTAGTATAGTGAGCGCCCGCGAGCAGTACTTC.

The V and J genes are TRBV15 and TRBJ2-7; TRBD1 aligns across 10 bases. J lost 0 bases, V lost 5 bases, and 4 bases had no gene match. This CDR3 is built from 15 residues. Germline CDR1 reads LNHNV; CDR2 reads YYDKDF (reference sequence). The CDR3 DNA reads as TGTGCCACCAGCGGCAGGGACAGGGGCTCCTACGAGCAGTACTTC. Its translation: CATSGRDRGSYEQYF.

This clonotype was recorded only once. The chain links TRBV7-3 to TRBJ2-2; D unclear. V was cut by 5 bases and J by 6 bases, with 16 bases left in between. This CDR3 has 15 residues. CDR1 SGHTA and CDR2 FQGTGA come from the germline V gene. CDR3 loop: CASSPPGRFPGELFF. The CDR3 nucleotides read TGTGCCAGCAGCCCCCCCGGCAGGTTCCCCGGGGAGCTGTTTTTT.

The chain couples TRBV5-1 to TRBJ2-3, with a weak D call TRBD1 (5 bases). Germline lookup yields CDR1 SGHRS and CDR2 YFSETQ. The V end lost 3 bases, the J end lost 14 bases, and 19 bases lay between the germline ends. The CDR3 spans 13 residues. CDR3 nucleotides: TGCGCCAGCAGCTCGGACACGTTCAGATACGCGTATTTT. Translated, it gives CASSSDTFRYAYF.

This clonotype is a singleton in its sample. The rearrangement links TRBV6-5 to TRBJ2-3, with 9 bases lining up with TRBD2. Germline V gives CDR1 MNHEY, CDR2 SVGAGI. This CDR3 has 15 amino acids. V shed 6 bases, J shed 2 bases, and the junction held 6 bases outside the gene matches. In nucleotides, the CDR3 is TGTGCCAGCAGAGTAGCGGGGGTCCCCACAGATACGCAGTATTTT. Its protein product is CASRVAGVPTDTQYF.

The V call is TRBV29-1, the J call TRBJ2-1, with 7 positions matching TRBD1. This CDR3 is built from 13 residues. V shed 7 bases and J 5 bases; nucleotides not matched to a gene: 8. Germline values: CDR1 SQVTM, CDR2 ANQGSEA. This CDR3 is CSGDRAPDNEQFF. In DNA form, the CDR3 reads TGCAGCGGTGACAGGGCCCCGGACAATGAGCAGTTCTTC.

The chain joins TRBV20-1 to TRBJ1-5, with TRBD1 identical over 7 bases. Germline V gene sequence: CDR1 DFQATT, CDR2 SNEGSKA (reference sequence). J lost 6 bases, V lost 0 bases, and 8 bases had no gene match. CDR3 length: 15 residues. The CDR3 loop reads CSARDPTGRGQPQHF. CDR3 DNA sequence: TGCAGTGCTAGAGATCCGACAGGGAGGGGTCAGCCCCAGCATTTT.

The rearrangement links TRBV5-1 to TRBJ2-7; perhaps D is TRBD1 or TRBD2 (6 bases each). Germline loops: CDR1 SGHRS, CDR2 YFSETQ. This CDR3 has 14 amino acids. Trimming took 7 bases from V and 7 from J, leaving 21 bases between them. In DNA form, the CDR3 reads TGCGCCAGCGTTGGGGGGCCTCCTATCAATGAGCAGTACTTC. This translates into CASVGGPPINEQYF.

On this clonotype: It may be a read error: a sequence one base away is much more abundant. The genes are TRBV9 and TRBJ2-1; TRBD1 matches 10 bases. The better agreement between TRBJ2-7 and the DNA end casts doubt on the J call. Germline V gene lookup returns CDR1 SGDLS and CDR2 YYNGEE. This CDR3 region has 16 residues. The CDR3 nucleotides read TGTGCCAGCAGCCCGGAACCGGGACAGGGGTACAATGAGCAGTACTTC. It yields the protein CASSPEPGQGYNEQYF.

This chain joins TRBV20-1 and TRBJ2-3; D is uncertain. Germline CDR1 and CDR2: DFQATT and SNEGSKA (reference sequence). The V end was cut by 0 bases, the J end by 3 bases, with 13 bases between. The CDR3 length is 15 residues. The CDR3 region is CSARDRRLGTDTQYF. The DNA of the CDR3 is TGCAGTGCTAGAGATCGTCGTCTCGGGACAGATACGCAGTATTTT.

This chain joins TRBV29-1 and TRBJ2-7; D may correspond to TRBD1 or TRBD2 (5 bases each). CDR1 and CDR2 from the germline V gene are SQVTM and ANQGSEA. V gave up 6 bases and J gave up 3 bases, with 12 bases separating them. This CDR3 region has 12 residues. CDR3 sequence reads: CSVTRDDYEQYF. In nucleotides, the CDR3 is TGCAGCGTGACCCGGGACGACTACGAGCAGTACTTC.

The CDR3 DNA is TGTGCCAGCAGTGTCCCGGGACAGAACACTGAAGCTTTCTTT. As protein: CASSVPGQNTEAFF. The rearrangement uses TRBV28 and TRBJ1-1; maybe TRBD1 (6 bases). V lost 5 bases and J lost 1, with 11 bases in between. The CDR3 length is 14 residues. Germline V lookup: CDR1 MDHEN, CDR2 SYDVKM.

This clonotype came up a few times. This chain links TRBV7-2 with TRBJ2-5; tentatively, D is TRBD2 (6 bases). CDR3 size: 16 residues. Germline CDR1 is SGHTA and CDR2 is FQGNSA. Trimming cost V 2 bases and J 11 bases, with 24 bases left between them. The CDR3 coding sequence is TGTGCCAGCAGCTTAATCACGGGAGTAGGAGGGAATGAGCAGTACTTC. This translates into CASSLITGVGGNEQYF.

The CDR3 sequence is CASSMGQGSSYNEQFF. CDR3 sequence (DNA): TGCGCCAGCAGCATGGGACAGGGATCCTCCTACAATGAGCAGTTCTTC. The chain couples TRBV5-1 to TRBJ2-1; 9 bases align to TRBD1. This CDR3 comprises 16 residues. In germline, CDR1 is SGHRS, CDR2 YFSETQ. V dropped 4 bases and J dropped 0; count of bases not matched to a gene: 5.

This clonotype was detected many times. This sequence joins TRBV2 and TRBJ2-3; 8 bases are a match to TRBD1. Germline V gives CDR1 SNHLY, CDR2 FYNNEI. The CDR3 is 15 residues long. The J segment lost 14 bases and the V segment lost 1 base, leaving 14 bases of the junction unmatched. The CDR3 bases are TGTGCCAGCAGTGAAGACAGGGGGGTGCACAGATACGCGTATTTT. It translates to CASSEDRGVHRYAYF.

The V call is TRBV19, the J call TRBJ1-1; 9 bases match TRBD1. Looked up from germline, CDR1 is LNHDA and CDR2 is SQIVND (reference sequence). V lost 4 bases, J lost 0 bases, and 3 bases stayed unmatched. This CDR3 comprises 15 residues. The CDR3 spells CASSRGQGMNTEAFF. CDR3 coding DNA: TGTGCCAGTAGTAGGGGACAGGGCATGAACACTGAAGCTTTCTTT.

The chain links TRBV20-1 to TRBJ1-2, with 10 bases lining up with TRBD1. The CDR3 loop spans 15 amino acids. Germline-derived CDR1 and CDR2 are DFQATT and SNEGSKA (reference sequence). V trimming: 3 bases; J trimming: 8 bases; junction bases outside the gene matches: 12. Here the CDR3 reads CSASIGTGVVGGYTF. The CDR3, as DNA: TGCAGTGCTAGCATTGGGACAGGGGTCGTTGGCGGCTACACCTTC.

This clonotype was observed a handful of times. The V and J genes are TRBV6-5 and TRBJ2-7, with TRBD2 matching over 8 bases. The V gene's germline CDR1 is MNHEY and CDR2 SVGAGI. CDR3 length equals 16 residues. Trimming cost V 6 bases and J 2 bases; bases outside gene matches: 12. DNA for the CDR3: TGTGCCAGCAGACCCGTTCCGGGACTAGGGGCCTACGAGCAGTACTTC. Its protein is CASRPVPGLGAYEQYF.

In this sample, this clonotype turned up a few times. The chain links TRBV3-1 to TRBJ2-1; possible D gene TRBD1, 5 bases. V dropped 2 bases and J dropped 5 bases, with 13 bases sitting between them. There are 15 residues in the CDR3. The germline V gene has CDR1 LGHDT and CDR2 YNNKEL (reference sequence). The CDR3: CASSQIRQRHNEQFF. CDR3 DNA sequence: TGTGCCAGCAGCCAAATCCGACAGCGTCACAATGAGCAGTTCTTC.

This clonotype turned up a few times. The chain combines TRBV7-2 with TRBJ2-7, with D possibly being TRBD1 (6 bases). Germline V gene data show CDR1 as SGHTA and CDR2 as FQGNSA. V lost 5 bases and J lost 0, with 14 bases in between. The CDR3 has 15 amino acids. The CDR3 protein is CASSKGQPVSYEQYF. In DNA, the CDR3 is TGTGCCAGCAGCAAAGGACAGCCCGTCTCCTACGAGCAGTACTTC.

The V gene is TRBV7-2, the J gene TRBJ1-1; D ambiguous. The CDR3 extends over 14 amino acids. Trimming removed 7 bases from V and 2 bases from J, with 14 bases in between. Germline-derived CDR1 and CDR2 are SGHTA and FQGNSA. As DNA, the CDR3 is TGTGCCAGCACCCCGCGGGAGGGAAACACTGAAGCTTTCTTT. Translation gives CASTPREGNTEAFF.

This clonotype was observed a handful of times. The rearrangement uses TRBV20-1 and TRBJ2-7; maybe TRBD2 (6 bases). The CDR3 length is 14 residues. In germline, CDR1 is DFQATT, CDR2 SNEGSKA (reference sequence). Trimming took 3 bases from V and 2 from J, leaving 14 bases between them. The CDR3 loop is CSARLGTEPYEQYF. The CDR3 nucleotides read TGCAGTGCTAGGCTCGGGACTGAGCCCTACGAGCAGTACTTC.

This chain uses TRBV6-2 or TRBV6-3 with TRBJ1-2, with a tentative D call TRBD1 (6 bases). Germline CDR1 reads MNHEY; CDR2 reads SVGEGT. V was clipped by 6 bases and J by 2 bases, with 16 bases between them. This CDR3 has 15 residues. Here the CDR3 reads CASSRQVLPNYGYTF. CDR3 bases: TGTGCCAGCAGCCGACAGGTGCTCCCCAACTATGGCTACACCTTC.

Many counts were recorded for this clonotype. A junction end diverges from the germline sequence, so it may reflect a read error. The V call is TRBV5-1, the J call TRBJ2-1; 9 bases fit TRBD2. In germline, CDR1 is SGHRS, CDR2 YFSETQ. The CDR3 extends over 16 amino acids. Here the CDR3 reads CASSLDSGGSYNEQFF. CDR3 DNA sequence: TGTGCCAGCAGCTTAGATAGCGGGGGCTCCTACAATGAGCAGTTCTTC.